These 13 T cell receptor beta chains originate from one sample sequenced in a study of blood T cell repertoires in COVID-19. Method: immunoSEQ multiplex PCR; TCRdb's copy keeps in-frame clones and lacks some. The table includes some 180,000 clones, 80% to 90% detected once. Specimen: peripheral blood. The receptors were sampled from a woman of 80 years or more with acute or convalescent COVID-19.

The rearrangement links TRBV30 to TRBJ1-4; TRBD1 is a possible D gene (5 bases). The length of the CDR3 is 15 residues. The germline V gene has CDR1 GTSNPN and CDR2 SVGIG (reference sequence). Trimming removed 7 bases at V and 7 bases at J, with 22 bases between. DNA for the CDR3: TGTGCCTACTATCAGGATCGGGACGGGAGTGAAAAACTGTTTTTT. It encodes CAYYQDRDGSEKLFF.

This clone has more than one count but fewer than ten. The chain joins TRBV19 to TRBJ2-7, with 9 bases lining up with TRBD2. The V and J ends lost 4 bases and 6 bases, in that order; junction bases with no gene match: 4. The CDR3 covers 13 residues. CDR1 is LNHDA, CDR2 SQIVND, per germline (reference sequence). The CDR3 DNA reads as TGTGCCAGTAGTAGCGGGAGGGCCGGCGAGCAGTACTTC. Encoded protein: CASSSGRAGEQYF.

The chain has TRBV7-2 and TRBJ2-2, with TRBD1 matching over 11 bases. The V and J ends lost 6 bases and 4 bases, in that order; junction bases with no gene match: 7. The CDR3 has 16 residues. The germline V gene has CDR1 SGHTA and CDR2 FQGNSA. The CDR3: CASRQPGQGVTGELFF. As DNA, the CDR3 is TGTGCCAGCAGACAACCGGGACAGGGGGTCACCGGGGAGCTGTTTTTT.

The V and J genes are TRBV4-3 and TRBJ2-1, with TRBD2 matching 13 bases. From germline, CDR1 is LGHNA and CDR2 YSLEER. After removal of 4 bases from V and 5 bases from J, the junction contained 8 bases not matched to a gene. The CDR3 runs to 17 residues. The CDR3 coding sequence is TGCGCCAGCAGCCCATCGCCGGGACTAGCGGGGCACAATGAGCAGTTCTTC. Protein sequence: CASSPSPGLAGHNEQFF.

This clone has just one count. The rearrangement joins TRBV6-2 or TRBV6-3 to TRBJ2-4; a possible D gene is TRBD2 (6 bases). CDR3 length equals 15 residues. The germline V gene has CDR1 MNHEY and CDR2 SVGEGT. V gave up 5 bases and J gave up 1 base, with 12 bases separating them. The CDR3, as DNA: TGTGCCAGCAGTCCCCGGGAGTCGGCCAAAAACATTCAGTACTTC. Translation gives CASSPRESAKNIQYF.

The CDR3 loop is CASSFRQGASYEQYF. The CDR3 DNA sequence: TGTGCCAGCAGCTTCAGGCAGGGGGCGTCCTACGAGCAGTACTTC. This chain connects TRBV7-2 to TRBJ2-7, with TRBD1 matching 8 bases. The V and J ends lost 3 bases and 1 base, in that order; junction bases with no gene match: 5. Germline values: CDR1 SGHTA, CDR2 FQGNSA. CDR3 size: 15 residues.

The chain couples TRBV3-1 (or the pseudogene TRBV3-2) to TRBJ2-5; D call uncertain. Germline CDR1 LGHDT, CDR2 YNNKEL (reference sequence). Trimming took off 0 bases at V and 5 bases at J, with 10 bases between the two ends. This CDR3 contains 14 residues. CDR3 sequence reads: CASSQDMAAETQYF. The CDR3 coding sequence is TGTGCCAGCAGCCAAGATATGGCAGCGGAGACCCAGTACTTC.

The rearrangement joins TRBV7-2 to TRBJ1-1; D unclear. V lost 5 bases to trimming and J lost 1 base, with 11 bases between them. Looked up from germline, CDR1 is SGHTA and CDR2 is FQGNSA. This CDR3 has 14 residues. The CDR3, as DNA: TGTGCCAGCAGCCTATTTGGTGCGAACACTGAAGCTTTCTTT. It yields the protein CASSLFGANTEAFF. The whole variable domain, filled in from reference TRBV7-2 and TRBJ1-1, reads GAGVSQSPSNKVTEKGKDVELRCDPISGHTALYWYRQSLGQGLEFLIYFQGNSAPDKSGLPSDRFSAERTGGSVSTLTIQRTQQEDSAVYLCASSLFGANTEAFFGQGTRLTVV.

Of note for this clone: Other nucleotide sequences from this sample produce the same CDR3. CDR3 bases: TGTGCCAGCAGCGTAGCGACACAAAACACCGGGGAGCTGTTTTTT. This gives the protein CASSVATQNTGELFF. This sequence joins TRBV9 and TRBJ2-2; D remains ambiguous. Per germline, CDR1 SGDLS and CDR2 YYNGEE. With 0 bases removed from V and 2 bases from J, the gap between germline ends came to 8 bases. This CDR3 region has 15 residues.

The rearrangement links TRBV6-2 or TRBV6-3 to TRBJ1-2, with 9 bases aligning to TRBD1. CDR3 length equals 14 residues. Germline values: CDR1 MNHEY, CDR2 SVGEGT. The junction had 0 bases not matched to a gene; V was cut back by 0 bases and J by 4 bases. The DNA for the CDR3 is TGTGCCAGCAGTTACTCGGGACAGGGCTATGGCTACACCTTC. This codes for CASSYSGQGYGYTF.

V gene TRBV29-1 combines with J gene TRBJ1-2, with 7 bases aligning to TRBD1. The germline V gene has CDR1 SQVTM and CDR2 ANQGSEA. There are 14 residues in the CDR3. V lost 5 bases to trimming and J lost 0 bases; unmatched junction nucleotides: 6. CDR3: CSVSTGNTNYGYTF. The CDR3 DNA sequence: TGCAGCGTTTCGACAGGGAACACTAACTATGGCTACACCTTC.

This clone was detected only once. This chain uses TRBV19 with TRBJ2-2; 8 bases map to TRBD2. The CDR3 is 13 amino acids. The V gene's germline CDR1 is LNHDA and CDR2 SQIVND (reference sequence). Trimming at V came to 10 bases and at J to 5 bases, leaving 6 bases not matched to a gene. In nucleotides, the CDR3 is TGTGCCACCTTAGCGGGGATTACCGGGGAGCTGTTTTTT. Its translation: CATLAGITGELFF.

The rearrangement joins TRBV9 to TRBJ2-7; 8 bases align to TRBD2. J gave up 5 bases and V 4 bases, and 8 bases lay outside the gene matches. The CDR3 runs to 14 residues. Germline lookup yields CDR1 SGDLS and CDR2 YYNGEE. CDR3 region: CASSFSGIGHEQYF. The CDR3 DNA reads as TGTGCCAGCAGCTTTAGCGGGATCGGGCACGAGCAGTACTTC.